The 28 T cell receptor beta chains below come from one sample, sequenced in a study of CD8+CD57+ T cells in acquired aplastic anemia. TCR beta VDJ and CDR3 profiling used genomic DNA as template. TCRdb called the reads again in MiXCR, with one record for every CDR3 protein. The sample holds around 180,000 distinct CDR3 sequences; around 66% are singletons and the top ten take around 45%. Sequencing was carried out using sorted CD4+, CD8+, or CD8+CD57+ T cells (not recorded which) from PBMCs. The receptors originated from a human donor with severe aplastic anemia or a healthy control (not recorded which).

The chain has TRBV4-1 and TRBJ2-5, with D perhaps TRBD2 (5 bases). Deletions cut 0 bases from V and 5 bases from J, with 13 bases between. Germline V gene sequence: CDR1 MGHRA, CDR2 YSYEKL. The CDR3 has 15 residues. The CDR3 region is CASSQDQVATETQYF. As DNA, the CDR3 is TGCGCCAGCAGCCAAGATCAGGTAGCGACCGAGACCCAGTACTTC.

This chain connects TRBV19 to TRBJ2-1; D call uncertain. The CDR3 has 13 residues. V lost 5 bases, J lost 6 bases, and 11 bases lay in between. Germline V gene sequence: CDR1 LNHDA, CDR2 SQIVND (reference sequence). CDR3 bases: TGTGCCAGTAGTGTGGGCGGTCGCAATGAGCAGTTCTTC. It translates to CASSVGGRNEQFF. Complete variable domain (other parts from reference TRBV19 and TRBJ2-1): DGGITQSPKYLFRKEGQNVTLSCEQNLNHDAMYWYRQDPGQGLRLIYYSQIVNDFQKGDIAEGYSVSREKKESFPLTVTSAQKNPTAFYLCASSVGGRNEQFFGPGTRLTVL.

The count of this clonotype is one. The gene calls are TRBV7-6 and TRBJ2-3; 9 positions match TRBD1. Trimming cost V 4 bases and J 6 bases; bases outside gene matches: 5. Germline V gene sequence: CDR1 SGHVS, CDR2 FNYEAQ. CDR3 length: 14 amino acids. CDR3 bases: TGTGCCAGCAGCTCAGGACAGGGGCAGGATACGCAGTATTTT. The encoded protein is CASSSGQGQDTQYF.

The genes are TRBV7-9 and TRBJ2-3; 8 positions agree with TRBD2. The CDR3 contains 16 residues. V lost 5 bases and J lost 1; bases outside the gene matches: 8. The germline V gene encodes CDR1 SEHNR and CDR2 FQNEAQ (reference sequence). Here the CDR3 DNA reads TGTGCCAGCAGCCCAGGGCCGGGGGGGGGCACAGATACGCAGTATTTT. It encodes CASSPGPGGGTDTQYF.

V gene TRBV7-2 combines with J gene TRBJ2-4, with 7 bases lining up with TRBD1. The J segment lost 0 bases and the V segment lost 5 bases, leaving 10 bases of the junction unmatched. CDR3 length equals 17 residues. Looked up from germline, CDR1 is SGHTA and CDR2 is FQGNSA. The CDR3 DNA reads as TGTGCCAGCAGCGCACCCCGGGACAGCTTAGCCAAAAACATTCAGTACTTC. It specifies CASSAPRDSLAKNIQYF. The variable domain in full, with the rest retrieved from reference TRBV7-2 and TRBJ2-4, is GAGVSQSPSNKVTEKGKDVELRCDPISGHTALYWYRQSLGQGLEFLIYFQGNSAPDKSGLPSDRFSAERTGGSVSTLTIQRTQQEDSAVYLCASSAPRDSLAKNIQYFGAGTRLSVL.

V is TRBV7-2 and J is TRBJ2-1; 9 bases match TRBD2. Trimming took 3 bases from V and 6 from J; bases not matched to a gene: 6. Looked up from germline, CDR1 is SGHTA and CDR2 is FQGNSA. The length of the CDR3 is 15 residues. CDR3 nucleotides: TGTGCCAGCAGCTTGGCGGGAGGGCGCTTCAATGAGCAGTTCTTC. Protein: CASSLAGGRFNEQFF.

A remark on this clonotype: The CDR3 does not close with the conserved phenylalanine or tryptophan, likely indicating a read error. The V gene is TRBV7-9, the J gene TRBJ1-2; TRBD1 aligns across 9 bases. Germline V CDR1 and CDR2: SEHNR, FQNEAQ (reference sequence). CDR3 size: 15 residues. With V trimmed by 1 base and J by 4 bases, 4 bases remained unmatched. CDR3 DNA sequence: TGTGCCAGCAGCTTAGATGAGACAGGGGGCTATGGCTACACCCTC. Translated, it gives CASSLDETGGYGYTL.

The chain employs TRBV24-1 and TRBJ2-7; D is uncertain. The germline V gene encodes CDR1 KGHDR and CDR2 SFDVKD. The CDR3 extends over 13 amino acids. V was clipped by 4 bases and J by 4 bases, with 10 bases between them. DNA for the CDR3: TGTGCCACCAGTGACGCCCGAATTTACGAGCAGTACTTC. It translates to CATSDARIYEQYF.

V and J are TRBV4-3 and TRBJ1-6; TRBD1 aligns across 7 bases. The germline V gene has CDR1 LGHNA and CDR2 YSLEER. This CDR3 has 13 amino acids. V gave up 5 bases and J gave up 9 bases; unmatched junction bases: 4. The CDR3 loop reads CASSTYRGSPLHF. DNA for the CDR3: TGCGCCAGCAGCACTTACAGGGGTTCACCCCTCCACTTT.

The CDR3 bases are TGTGCCAGCAGCTTACCAGGGGGCTACTACGAGCAGTACTTC. This gives the protein CASSLPGGYYEQYF. This chain connects TRBV7-2 to TRBJ2-7, with 8 bases lining up with TRBD1. Germline CDR1 reads SGHTA; CDR2 reads FQGNSA. The V segment lost 2 bases and the J segment 3 bases; nucleotides outside the gene matches: 3. There are 14 residues in the CDR3.

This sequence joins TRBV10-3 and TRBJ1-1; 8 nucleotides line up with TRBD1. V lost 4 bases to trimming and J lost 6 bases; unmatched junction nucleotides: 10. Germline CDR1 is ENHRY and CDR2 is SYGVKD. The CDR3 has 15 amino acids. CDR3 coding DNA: TGTGCCATCAGTGGAAACGGACAGGGCACGGCTGAAGCTTTCTTT. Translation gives CAISGNGQGTAEAFF.

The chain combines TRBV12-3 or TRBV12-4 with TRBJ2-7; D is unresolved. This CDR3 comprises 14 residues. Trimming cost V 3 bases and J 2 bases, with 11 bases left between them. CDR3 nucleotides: TGTGCCAGCAGTTTTAGTGTTGGCACCTACGAGCAGTACTTC. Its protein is CASSFSVGTYEQYF.

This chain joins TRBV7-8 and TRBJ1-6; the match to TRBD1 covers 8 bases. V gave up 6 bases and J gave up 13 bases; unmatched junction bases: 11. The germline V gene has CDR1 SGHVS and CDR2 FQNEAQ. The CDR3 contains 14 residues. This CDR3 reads CASRVGTGLSPLHF. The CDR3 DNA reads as TGTGCCAGCAGGGTCGGGACAGGTCTTTCCCCCCTCCACTTT.

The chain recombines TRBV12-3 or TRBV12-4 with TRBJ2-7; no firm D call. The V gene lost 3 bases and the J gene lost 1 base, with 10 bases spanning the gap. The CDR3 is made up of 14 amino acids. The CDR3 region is CASSFKGLSYEQYF. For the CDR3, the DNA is TGTGCCAGCAGTTTCAAGGGTCTATCCTACGAGCAGTACTTC.

The CDR3 DNA reads as TGTGCCAGCAGGGGGGGGGCATCGAACACTGAAGCTTTCTTT. Encoded protein: CASRGGASNTEAFF. The chain is built from TRBV7-9 and TRBJ1-1, with a possible D match to TRBD1 (6 bases). The CDR3 length is 14 residues. Germline V gene data show CDR1 as SEHNR and CDR2 as FQNEAQ (reference sequence). Trimming shortened V by 6 bases and J by 1 base, and 12 bases separated the two germline ends.

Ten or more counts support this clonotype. CDR3 region: CASSLGGGYGYTF. The DNA of the CDR3 is TGTGCCAGCAGCTTAGGTGGGGGGTATGGCTACACCTTC. The chain links TRBV7-6 to TRBJ1-2, with D possibly being TRBD1 (5 bases). Between the trimmed V and J ends, which lost 1 base and 5 bases, there was a span of 8 bases. The length of the CDR3 is 13 residues. Looked up from germline, CDR1 is SGHVS and CDR2 is FNYEAQ.

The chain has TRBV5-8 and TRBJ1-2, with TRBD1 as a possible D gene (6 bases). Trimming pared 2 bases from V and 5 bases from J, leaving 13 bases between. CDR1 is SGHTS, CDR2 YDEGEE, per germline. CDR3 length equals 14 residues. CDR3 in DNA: TGTGCCAGCAGCTTAACTCAACAGGGTTATGGCTACACCTTC. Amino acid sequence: CASSLTQQGYGYTF.

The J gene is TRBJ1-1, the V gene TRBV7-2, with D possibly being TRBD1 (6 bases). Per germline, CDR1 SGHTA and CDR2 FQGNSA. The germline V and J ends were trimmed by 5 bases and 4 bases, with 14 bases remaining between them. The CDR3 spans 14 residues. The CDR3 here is CASSAGQPTTEAFF. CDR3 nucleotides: TGTGCCAGCAGCGCCGGACAGCCCACCACTGAAGCTTTCTTT.

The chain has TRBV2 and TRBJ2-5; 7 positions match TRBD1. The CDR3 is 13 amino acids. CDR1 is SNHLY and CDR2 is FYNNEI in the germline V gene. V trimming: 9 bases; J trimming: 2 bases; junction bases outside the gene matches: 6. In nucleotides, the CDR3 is TGTGCCAGTAAGACAGGGAGACAAGAGACCCAGTACTTC. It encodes CASKTGRQETQYF.

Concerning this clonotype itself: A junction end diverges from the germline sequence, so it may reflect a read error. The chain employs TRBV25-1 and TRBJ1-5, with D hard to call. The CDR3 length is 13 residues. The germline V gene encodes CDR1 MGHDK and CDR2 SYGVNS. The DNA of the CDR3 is TGTGCCAGTAGTGAATCCCTTGGTCAGCCCCAGCATTTT. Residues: CASSESLGQPQHF.

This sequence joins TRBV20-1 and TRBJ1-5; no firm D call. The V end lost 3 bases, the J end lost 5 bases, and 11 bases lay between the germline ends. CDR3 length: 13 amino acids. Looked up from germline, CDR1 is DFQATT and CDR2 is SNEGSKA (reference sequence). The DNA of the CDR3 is TGCAGTGCTAGGGAGGCCGTAGATCAGCCCCAGCATTTT. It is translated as CSAREAVDQPQHF.

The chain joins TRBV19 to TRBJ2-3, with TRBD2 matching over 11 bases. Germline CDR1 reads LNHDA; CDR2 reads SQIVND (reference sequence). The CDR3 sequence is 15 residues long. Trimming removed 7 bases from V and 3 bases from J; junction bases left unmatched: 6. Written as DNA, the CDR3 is TGTGCCAGTACGGGACTAGCGGATGAGACAGATACGCAGTATTTT. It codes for CASTGLADETDTQYF.

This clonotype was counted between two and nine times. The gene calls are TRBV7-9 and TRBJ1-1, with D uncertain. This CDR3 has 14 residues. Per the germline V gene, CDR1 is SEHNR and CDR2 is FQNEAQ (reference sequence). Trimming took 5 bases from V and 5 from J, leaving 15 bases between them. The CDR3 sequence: CASSRREVGTEAFF. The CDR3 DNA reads TGTGCCAGCAGCCGAAGAGAGGTCGGAACTGAAGCTTTCTTT.

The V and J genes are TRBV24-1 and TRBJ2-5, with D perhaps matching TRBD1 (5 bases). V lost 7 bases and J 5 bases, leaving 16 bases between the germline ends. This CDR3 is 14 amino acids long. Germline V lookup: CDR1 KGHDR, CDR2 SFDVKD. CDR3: CATSKASSGETQYF. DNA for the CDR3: TGTGCCACCAGCAAAGCCTCTTCAGGGGAGACCCAGTACTTC.

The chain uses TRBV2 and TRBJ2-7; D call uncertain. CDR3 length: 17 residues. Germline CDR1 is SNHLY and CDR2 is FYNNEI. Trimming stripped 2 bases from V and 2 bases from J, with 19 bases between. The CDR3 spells CASSENLRVIGTYEQYF. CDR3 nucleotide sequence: TGTGCCAGCAGTGAAAATCTAAGGGTGATTGGGACCTACGAGCAGTACTTC.

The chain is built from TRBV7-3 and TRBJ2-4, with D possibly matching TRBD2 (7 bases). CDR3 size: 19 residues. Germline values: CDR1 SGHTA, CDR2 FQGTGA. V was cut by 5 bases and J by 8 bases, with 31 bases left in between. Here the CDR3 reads CASSLRDNHRRGASDIQYF. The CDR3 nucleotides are TGTGCCAGCAGCCTCCGGGACAATCACCGCCGGGGGGCAAGTGACATTCAGTACTTC.

The CDR3 sequence is CASSTGGNQPQHF. The CDR3 DNA reads as TGTGCCAGTAGTACGGGTGGGAATCAGCCCCAGCATTTT. The gene calls are TRBV19 and TRBJ1-5; D unclear. The CDR3 sequence is 13 residues long. The V end was cut by 4 bases, the J end by 4 bases, with 8 bases between. The germline gives CDR1 LNHDA, CDR2 SQIVND (reference sequence).

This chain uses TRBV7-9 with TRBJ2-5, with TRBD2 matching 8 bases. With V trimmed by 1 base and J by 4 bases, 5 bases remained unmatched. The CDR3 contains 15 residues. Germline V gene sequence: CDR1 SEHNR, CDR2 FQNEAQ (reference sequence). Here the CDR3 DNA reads TGTGCCAGCAGCTTAGGAGGGGCGGGGGGAGAGACCCAGTACTTC. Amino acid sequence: CASSLGGAGGETQYF.